The clone carrying this T cell receptor beta chain was observed a handful of times. In the original processing: Cell counts per sample came from amplifying reference gene primers. TCRdb's table, derived via immunoSEQ multiplex PCR, lists solely in-frame clones and lacks some. The D gene and trimming were derived from the DNA, and the V and J assignments and clone size from that table. The table shows a few hundred thousand clones, with about 85% occurring only once. The sample is drawn from a study of blood T cell repertoires in COVID-19. On the study more broadly: The samples span acute and convalescent COVID-19 from the United States, Italy and Spain. T cells, B-cell-depleted T cells, or PBMCs provided the cDNA or gDNA that served as material.

Recovered participants had two consecutive negative NP/OP PCR tests, healthcare professional clearance, or symptom resolution. The V segment lost 3 bases and the J segment 0 bases; nucleotides outside the gene matches: 7. The CDR3 is 17 amino acids. Germline assignment: CDR1 KGHDR and CDR2 SFDVKD. The TCR comes from a woman in her 50s who had recovered from COVID-19. The chain combines TRBV24-1 with TRBJ2-1, with 7 positions matching TRBD1. The specimen was PBMCs or T cells enriched from blood (not recorded which). CDR3 in amino acids: CATSDVTGTASYNEQFF. CDR3 coding DNA: TGTGCCACCAGTGATGTCACCGGGACAGCCTCCTACAATGAGCAGTTCTTC.